This T cell receptor (beta chain) was sequenced for a study of response to subunit inactivated influenza vaccine. Study results and limitations: The authors suggested that few new T cells are recruited per seasonal influenza vaccination.

This clonotype has a handful of counts. Its antigen remains unidentified. TCRdb processed the RT-PCR reads anew with MiXCR; each CDR3 protein has one entry. In the table there are more than 450,000 distinct CDR3 sequences, roughly 12% of which are singletons. The germline V gene has CDR1 LGHNA and CDR2 YSLEER. V lost 0 bases to trimming and J lost 7 bases, with 12 bases between them. The CDR3 sequence is 15 residues long. The chain is built from TRBV4-3 and TRBJ1-4; D call uncertain. Specimen: PBMCs from blood, collected on the day of vaccination. This TCR derives from a man aged 50 to 60 who received an inactivated influenza vaccine. The CDR3 bases are TGCGCCAGCAGCCAAGATAACAGACGTAGTGAAAAACTGTTTTTT. It encodes CASSQDNRRSEKLFF.